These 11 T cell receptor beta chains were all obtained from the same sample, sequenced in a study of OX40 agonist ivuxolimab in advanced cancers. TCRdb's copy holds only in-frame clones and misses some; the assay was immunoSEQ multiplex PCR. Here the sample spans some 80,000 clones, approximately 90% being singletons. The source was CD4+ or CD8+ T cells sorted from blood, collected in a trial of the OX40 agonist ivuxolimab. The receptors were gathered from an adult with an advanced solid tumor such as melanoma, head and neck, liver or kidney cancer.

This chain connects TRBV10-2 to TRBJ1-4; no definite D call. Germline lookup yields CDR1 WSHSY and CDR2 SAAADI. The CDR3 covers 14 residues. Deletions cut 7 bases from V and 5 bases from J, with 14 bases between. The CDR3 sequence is CASNRPGLNEKLFF. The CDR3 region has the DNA TGCGCCAGCAACAGACCCGGCCTAAATGAAAAACTGTTTTTT.

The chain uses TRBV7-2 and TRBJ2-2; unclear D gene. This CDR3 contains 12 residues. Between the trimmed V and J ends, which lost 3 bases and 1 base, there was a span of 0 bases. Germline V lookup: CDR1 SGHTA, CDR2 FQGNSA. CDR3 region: CASSLNTGELFF. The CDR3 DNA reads TGTGCCAGCAGCTTGAACACCGGGGAGCTGTTTTTT.

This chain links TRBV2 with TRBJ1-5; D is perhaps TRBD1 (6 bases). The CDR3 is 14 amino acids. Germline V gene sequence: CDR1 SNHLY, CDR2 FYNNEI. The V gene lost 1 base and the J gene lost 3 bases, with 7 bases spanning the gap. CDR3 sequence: CASSEGTVNQPQHF. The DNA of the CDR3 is TGTGCCAGCAGTGAAGGGACAGTCAATCAGCCCCAGCATTTT.

This chain's CDR3 is CASSWDYQETQYF. The CDR3 nucleotides are TGTGCCAGCAGTTGGGACTATCAAGAGACCCAGTACTTC. The genes are TRBV6-1 and TRBJ2-5; 7 nucleotides agree with TRBD2. There are 13 residues in the CDR3. With 5 bases clipped from V and 2 bases from J, the junction kept 2 bases outside the gene matches. The germline CDR1 and CDR2 sequences are MNHNS and SASEGT.

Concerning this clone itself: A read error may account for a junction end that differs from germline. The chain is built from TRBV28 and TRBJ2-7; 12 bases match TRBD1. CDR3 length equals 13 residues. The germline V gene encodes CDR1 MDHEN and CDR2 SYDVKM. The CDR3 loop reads CASRGTGGGGGRF. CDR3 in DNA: TGTGCCAGCAGGGGGACAGGGGGCGGGGGCGGACGTTTC.

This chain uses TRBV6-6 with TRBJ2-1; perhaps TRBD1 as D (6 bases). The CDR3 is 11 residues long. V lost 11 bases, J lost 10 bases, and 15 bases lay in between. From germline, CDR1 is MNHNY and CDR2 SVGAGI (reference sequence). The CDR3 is CAGRGQREQFF. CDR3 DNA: TGTGCCGGACGCGGACAGCGGGAGCAGTTCTTC.

Written as DNA, the CDR3 is TGTGCCAGCAGTGAGCTAAGAGGTCCAGATACGCAGTATTTT. It specifies CASSELRGPDTQYF. V is TRBV2 and J is TRBJ2-3, with D unclear. V lost 3 bases, J lost 4 bases, and 11 bases lay in between. The germline gives CDR1 SNHLY, CDR2 FYNNEI. The CDR3 contains 14 residues.

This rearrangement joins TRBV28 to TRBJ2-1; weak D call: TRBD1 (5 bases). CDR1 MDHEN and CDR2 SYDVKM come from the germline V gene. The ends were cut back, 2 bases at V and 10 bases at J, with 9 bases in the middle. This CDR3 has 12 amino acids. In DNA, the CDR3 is TGTGCCAGCAGTTTAACAGGCCGGGAGCAGTTCTTC. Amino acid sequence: CASSLTGREQFF.

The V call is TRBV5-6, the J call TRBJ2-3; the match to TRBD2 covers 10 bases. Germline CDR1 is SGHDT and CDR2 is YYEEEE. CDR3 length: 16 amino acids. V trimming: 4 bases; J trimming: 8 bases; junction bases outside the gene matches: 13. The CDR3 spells CASSIRGAGGLVTQYF. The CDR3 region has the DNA TGTGCCAGCAGCATACGAGGAGCGGGAGGGCTCGTTACGCAGTATTTT.

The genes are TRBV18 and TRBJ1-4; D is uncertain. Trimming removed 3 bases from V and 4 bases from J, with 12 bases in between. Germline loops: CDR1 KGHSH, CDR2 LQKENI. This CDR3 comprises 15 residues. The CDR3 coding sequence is TGTGCCAGCTCACCCCGGACGGAATTTAATGAAAAACTGTTTTTT. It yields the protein CASSPRTEFNEKLFF.

CDR3 nucleotide sequence: TGTGCCAGCAGCCCCTTGGTGTTAGCGGAAACCCAAGAGACCCAGTACTTC. It yields the protein CASSPLVLAETQETQYF. J is TRBJ2-5 and V is TRBV2, with a weak D call TRBD2 (6 bases). Between the trimmed V and J ends, which lost 6 bases and 1 base, there was a span of 21 bases. Germline V CDR1 and CDR2: SNHLY, FYNNEI. This CDR3 spans 17 amino acids.